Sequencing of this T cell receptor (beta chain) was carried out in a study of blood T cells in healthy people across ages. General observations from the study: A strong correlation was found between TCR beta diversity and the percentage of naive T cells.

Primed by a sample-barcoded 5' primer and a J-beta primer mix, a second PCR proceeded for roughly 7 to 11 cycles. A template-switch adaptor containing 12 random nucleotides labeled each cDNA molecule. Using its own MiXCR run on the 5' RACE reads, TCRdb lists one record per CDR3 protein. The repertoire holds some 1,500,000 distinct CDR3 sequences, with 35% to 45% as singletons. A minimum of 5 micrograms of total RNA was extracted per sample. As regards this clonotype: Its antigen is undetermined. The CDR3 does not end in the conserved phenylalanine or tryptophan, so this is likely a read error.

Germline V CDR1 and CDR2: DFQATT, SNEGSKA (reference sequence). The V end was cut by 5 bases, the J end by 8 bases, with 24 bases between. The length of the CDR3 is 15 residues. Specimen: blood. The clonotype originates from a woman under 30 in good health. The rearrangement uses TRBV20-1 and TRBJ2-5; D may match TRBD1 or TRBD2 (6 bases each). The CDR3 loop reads CSAGPGAGRSLTQYY. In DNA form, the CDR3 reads TGCAGTGCTGGGCCGGGGGCCGGACGCAGTTTAACCCAGTACTAC.